The sample holds many counts of the clone carrying this T cell receptor beta chain. Its antigen is not known. The CDR3 extends 3 residues past the end of the read, so its final part is completed from the germline J gene. The data derive from a study of T cell clonality in common variable immunodeficiency. Study-level points and caveats: In common variable immunodeficiency, TCR beta chains reportedly carried fewer deletions and N-nucleotide insertions. Compared with healthy controls, CVID subjects showed increased TCRbeta clonality, mostly in about a third. Repertoire-complication correlations in CVID were limited by patient heterogeneity. Compared with controls, CVID subjects had fewer shared TCRbeta clones.

V dropped 5 bases and J dropped 2 bases, with 9 bases sitting between them. Germline loops: CDR1 SGHTA, CDR2 FQGNSA. The CDR3 has 13 amino acids. Sequenced by immunoSEQ multiplex PCR; TCRdb stores in-frame clones only, minus some. The specimen has tens of thousands of clones, none found just once. This receptor was taken from a person between 18 and 75 years old in good health. The sample consisted of peripheral blood mononuclear cells. J is TRBJ1-1 and V is TRBV7-2; D is unresolved. The covered CDR3 bases are TGTGCCAGCAGCGCGGCAGAAAACACTGAA. This encodes CASSAAENTE. The whole CDR3 sequence reads CASSAAENTEAFF.